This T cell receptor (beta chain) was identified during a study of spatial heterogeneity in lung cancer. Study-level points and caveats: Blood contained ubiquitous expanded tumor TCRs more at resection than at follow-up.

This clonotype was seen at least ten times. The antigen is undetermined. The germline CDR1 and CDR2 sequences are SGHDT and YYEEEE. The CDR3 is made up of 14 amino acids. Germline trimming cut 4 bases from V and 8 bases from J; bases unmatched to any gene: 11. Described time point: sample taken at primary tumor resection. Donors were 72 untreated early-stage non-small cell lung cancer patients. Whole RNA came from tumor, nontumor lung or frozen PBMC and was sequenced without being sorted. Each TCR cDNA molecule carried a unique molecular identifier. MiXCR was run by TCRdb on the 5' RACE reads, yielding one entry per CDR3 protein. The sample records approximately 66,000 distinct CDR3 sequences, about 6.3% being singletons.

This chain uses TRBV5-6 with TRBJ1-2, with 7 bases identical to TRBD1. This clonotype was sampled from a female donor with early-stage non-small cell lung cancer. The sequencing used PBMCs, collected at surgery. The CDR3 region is CASSPGTAQGGYTF. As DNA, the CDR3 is TGTGCCAGCAGCCCTGGGACAGCCCAAGGGGGCTACACCTTC.